This TCR beta chain was recovered during a study of T-cell memory formation after mild COVID-19. Study summary: Each donor largely had its own TCR clusters.

The study, taken as a whole, reports: For contracting clones, CD4+ ones sat mainly in CM and EM, CD8+ in EMRA. Day 15 to 85 contracting clones showed balanced CD4/CD8; day 15 to 37 expanders favored CD4+. Cross-reactive memory seemingly joined, as some responding clones were found in pre-infection memory.

Germline values: CDR1 DFQATT, CDR2 SNEGSKA (reference sequence). The V and J ends lost 5 bases and 5 bases respectively, with 15 bases between them. The CDR3 totals 13 residues. About this clonotype itself: What it binds is unknown.

Each CDR3 protein gets one entry after TCRdb re-called the 5' RACE reads with MiXCR. The table includes 350,000 to 450,000 distinct CDR3 sequences, approximately 14% detected once. The source material was PBMCs or a T cell subset sorted from them (not recorded which). The rearrangement joins TRBV20-1 to TRBJ2-5, with D perhaps given as TRBD1 or TRBD2 (5 bases each). This TCR was sampled from a young man who had mild COVID-19 (a few samples of this study predate the infection). Cell type and time point are not known. The CDR3 nucleotides are TGCAGTGCTTCCGGGACCCTCGCGGAGACCCAGTACTTC. It yields the protein CSASGTLAETQYF.